The 15 T cell receptor beta chains listed next were all sequenced from one sample in a study of T cell responses to AZD1222 COVID-19 vaccine listed by TCRdb under 2021. Library construction relied on the immunoSEQ multiplex PCR assay. TCRdb retrieved this table from immuneACCESS and kept in-frame rearrangements only. Not all clones are present; in checked studies, unresolved V genes account for under half, and no reason is known for the remainder. The sample includes about 170,000 clones, with approximately 95% observed a single time. Together, the top ten hold 3% to 5% of the sample. Explained via the paper, the time point label denotes: baseline before first vaccination. The sample in question was peripheral blood, obtained on day 0 of AZD1222 vaccination. The receptors originated from an adult in good health.

The V call is TRBV7-9, the J call TRBJ2-7; D call uncertain. Looked up from germline, CDR1 is SEHNR and CDR2 is FQNEAQ (reference sequence). This CDR3 comprises 11 residues. V was shortened by 1 base and J by 3 bases, with 1 base between the two germline ends. The DNA for the CDR3 is TGTGCCAGCAGCTTAGACTACGAGCAGTACTTC. This translates into CASSLDYEQYF.

The V and J genes are TRBV3-1 (or the pseudogene TRBV3-2) and TRBJ1-1; the D is unclear. The CDR3 totals 14 residues. Germline CDR1 LGHDT, CDR2 YNNKEL (reference sequence). V was clipped by 3 bases and J by 1 base, with 9 bases between them. The DNA for the CDR3 is TGTGCCAGCAGCCAGCGAGGGTCGAACACTGAAGCTTTCTTT. It encodes CASSQRGSNTEAFF.

The V gene is TRBV9, the J gene TRBJ2-1; 7 positions agree with TRBD1. Germline V lookup: CDR1 SGDLS, CDR2 YYNGEE. CDR3 length equals 12 residues. V lost 3 bases and J lost 7; bases outside the gene matches: 1. DNA of the CDR3: TGTGCCAGCAGCGCCAGGGGGAATGAGCAGTTCTTC. Protein sequence: CASSARGNEQFF.

This sequence joins TRBV11-2 and TRBJ1-1; no definite D call. The germline gives CDR1 SGHAT, CDR2 FQNNGV. The length of the CDR3 is 14 residues. The V end lost 4 bases, the J end lost 1 base, and 10 bases lay between the germline ends. This CDR3 reads CASSYSQRNTEAFF. The CDR3 DNA sequence: TGTGCCAGCAGCTATTCTCAGAGGAACACTGAAGCTTTCTTT.

The genes are TRBV18 and TRBJ1-1, with 9 bases that match TRBD1. Germline CDR1 KGHSH, CDR2 LQKENI. The length of the CDR3 is 15 residues. The trim removed 0 bases at V and 5 bases at J, leaving 4 bases unmatched. As DNA, the CDR3 is TGTGCCAGCTCACCACCGCGACAGGGGGGGACTGAAGCTTTCTTT. Residues: CASSPPRQGGTEAFF.

J is TRBJ2-3 and V is TRBV30; D could derive from TRBD1 or TRBD2 (5 bases each). Looked up from germline, CDR1 is GTSNPN and CDR2 is SVGIG (reference sequence). V was trimmed by 5 bases and J by 1 base, leaving 10 bases between them. This CDR3 contains 13 residues. CDR3 sequence (DNA): TGTGCCTGGGCCCAGGGACGCACAGATACGCAGTATTTT. The encoded protein is CAWAQGRTDTQYF.

This chain links TRBV6-5 with TRBJ1-1; 8 bases match TRBD1. Losses at the gene ends were 5 bases for V and 5 bases for J; bases not matched to a gene: 4. The germline gives CDR1 MNHEY, CDR2 SVGAGI. The CDR3 sequence is 13 residues long. The CDR3 DNA is TGTGCCAGCAGTAACGACAGGGGAACTGAAGCTTTCTTT. Translating it yields CASSNDRGTEAFF.

V usage is TRBV14 and J usage is TRBJ1-1; no clear D gene. CDR3 size: 16 residues. Trimming took 2 bases from V and 4 from J, leaving 17 bases between them. Germline-derived CDR1 and CDR2 are SGHDN and FVKESK. CDR3 DNA: TGTGCCAGCAGCCAAAGACCAAGTCCGGAGGTCACTGAAGCTTTCTTT. Amino acids: CASSQRPSPEVTEAFF.

The chain couples TRBV27 to TRBJ1-6; D is ambiguous. The length of the CDR3 is 12 residues. The V and J ends lost 5 bases and 10 bases respectively, with 9 bases between them. In germline, CDR1 is MNHEY, CDR2 SMNVEV (reference sequence). CDR3 coding DNA: TGTGCCAGCAGTCCCGGACGATCACCCCTCCACTTT. Translating it yields CASSPGRSPLHF.

The J gene is TRBJ1-3, the V gene TRBV6-1; no clear D gene. Germline CDR1 is MNHNS and CDR2 is SASEGT. This CDR3 contains 14 residues. V was shortened by 2 bases and J by 0 bases, with 5 bases between the two germline ends. The CDR3, as DNA: TGTGCCAGCAGTGAACCGAGCTCTGGAAACACCATATATTTT. It translates to CASSEPSSGNTIYF.

The V gene is TRBV7-6, the J gene TRBJ1-1, with D maybe TRBD1 (5 bases). This CDR3 region has 16 residues. The ends were cut back, 5 bases at V and 2 bases at J, with 18 bases in the middle. CDR1 and CDR2 from the germline V gene are SGHVS and FNYEAQ. This CDR3 reads CASSPEVARVNTEAFF. The CDR3 DNA reads TGTGCCAGCAGCCCCGAAGTGGCCAGGGTAAACACTGAAGCTTTCTTT.

The genes are TRBV28 and TRBJ1-1; D is possibly TRBD1 (6 bases). CDR1 and CDR2 from the germline V gene are MDHEN and SYDVKM. Trimming removed 5 bases from V and 8 bases from J, with 12 bases in between. CDR3 length: 12 residues. The CDR3 here is CASSQGRTEAFF. The DNA of the CDR3 is TGTGCCAGCAGTCAGGGGAGGACCGAAGCTTTCTTT.

The chain uses TRBV5-4 and TRBJ1-1; 11 bases fit TRBD1. The CDR3 is 18 residues long. V lost 2 bases, J lost 3 bases, and 12 bases stayed unmatched. The germline gives CDR1 SGHNT, CDR2 YYREEE (reference sequence). The CDR3 DNA reads as TGTGCCAGCAGCTTACCGGACAGGGGGCTTCTACGGGACACTGAAGCTTTCTTT. Translation gives CASSLPDRGLLRDTEAFF.

The gene calls are TRBV20-1 and TRBJ2-2, with D unclear. Germline values: CDR1 DFQATT, CDR2 SNEGSKA (reference sequence). The CDR3 is 11 amino acids. The ends were cut back, 3 bases at V and 5 bases at J, with 4 bases in the middle. CDR3 loop: CSARETGELFF. The CDR3 DNA sequence: TGCAGTGCTAGGGAAACCGGGGAGCTGTTTTTT.

This chain joins TRBV5-4 and TRBJ2-3; 7 bases align to TRBD2. Trimming at V came to 0 bases and at J to 0 bases, leaving 10 bases not matched to a gene. CDR3 length equals 18 residues. CDR1 SGHNT and CDR2 YYREEE come from the germline V gene (reference sequence). DNA of the CDR3: TGTGCCAGCAGCTTGGCGGCTAGCGGAGACCTTAGCACAGATACGCAGTATTTT. The encoded protein is CASSLAASGDLSTDTQYF.